This TCR beta chain was sequenced for a study of blood T cell repertoires in COVID-19. At the level of the study: Italy, Spain and the United States were the sources of the convalescent and acute COVID-19 samples. Sample material is recorded as cDNA or gDNA derived from T cells, B-cell-depleted T cells, or PBMCs.

Assay: immunoSEQ multiplex PCR; the TCRdb copy retains only in-frame clones and omits some. The sample includes about 220,000 clones, roughly 85% of them seen just once. The V gene's germline CDR1 is ENHRY and CDR2 SYGVKD. With V trimmed by 6 bases and J by 0 bases, 7 bases remained unmatched. There are 15 residues in the CDR3. The source is a woman aged 40 to 50 with active or convalescent COVID-19. The chain combines TRBV10-3 with TRBJ2-7; TRBD1 matches at 8 bases. Specimen: peripheral blood. CDR3 loop: CAIRDDRGISYEQYF. The CDR3 region has the DNA TGTGCCATCAGAGACGACAGGGGAATCTCCTACGAGCAGTACTTC.